These 24 T cell receptor beta chains originate from one sample sequenced in a study of blood T cell repertoires in COVID-19. Produced via immunoSEQ multiplex PCR; TCRdb's table is partial and in-frame only. The sample yields roughly 48,000 clones, around four fifths seen once. Sequencing was performed on peripheral blood. The receptor source for this set is a man between 35 and 55 years old with acute or convalescent COVID-19.

V gene TRBV10-3 combines with J gene TRBJ2-3; 7 bases align to TRBD1. There are 15 residues in the CDR3. The V segment lost 3 bases and the J segment 0 bases; nucleotides outside the gene matches: 3. The V gene's germline CDR1 is ENHRY and CDR2 SYGVKD. The CDR3 region is CAISEGQVSTDTQYF. The CDR3 DNA reads as TGTGCCATCAGTGAAGGACAGGTCAGCACAGATACGCAGTATTTT.

The V call is TRBV11-2, the J call TRBJ1-5; TRBD1 is a possible D gene (6 bases). Between the trimmed V and J ends, which lost 3 bases and 9 bases, there was a span of 12 bases. CDR3 size: 13 residues. Germline V gene sequence: CDR1 SGHAT, CDR2 FQNNGV. This CDR3 reads CASSFTGLTPQHF. In DNA, the CDR3 is TGTGCCAGCAGCTTCACAGGGTTGACGCCCCAGCATTTT.

V usage is TRBV5-1 and J usage is TRBJ2-1; 7 bases are shared with TRBD1. V gave up 4 bases and J gave up 4 bases; unmatched junction bases: 8. Germline loops: CDR1 SGHRS, CDR2 YFSETQ. This CDR3 spans 15 amino acids. For the CDR3, the DNA is TGCGCCAGCAGCGTGACAGGGACCAAATACAATGAGCAGTTCTTC. Protein product: CASSVTGTKYNEQFF.

The chain joins TRBV2 to TRBJ2-7; no firm D call. Trimming removed 4 bases at V and 3 bases at J, with 10 bases between. The CDR3 is 13 residues long. Germline V gives CDR1 SNHLY, CDR2 FYNNEI. This chain's CDR3 is CASSVRPNYEQYF. CDR3 DNA sequence: TGTGCCAGCAGTGTGAGGCCGAACTACGAGCAGTACTTC.

The J gene is TRBJ1-6, the V gene TRBV7-9, with 8 bases aligning to TRBD1. There are 15 residues in the CDR3. V shed 2 bases and J 7 bases; nucleotides not matched to a gene: 4. Germline CDR1 is SEHNR and CDR2 is FQNEAQ (reference sequence). CDR3 coding DNA: TGTGCCAGCAGCTTAAGGACAGGGAGGAATTCACCCCTCCACTTT. Its protein is CASSLRTGRNSPLHF.

The CDR3 DNA reads TGCGCCAGCAGCTTGGCGGGGGGTACTAGCACAGATACGCAGTATTTT. This gives the protein CASSLAGGTSTDTQYF. This chain connects TRBV5-1 to TRBJ2-3, with TRBD2 matching over 7 bases. This CDR3 has 16 residues. Trimming took 0 bases from V and 0 from J; bases not matched to a gene: 4. The germline CDR1 and CDR2 sequences are SGHRS and YFSETQ.

J is TRBJ1-4 and V is TRBV18; TRBD1 matches 10 bases. CDR1 KGHSH and CDR2 LQKENI come from the germline V gene. This CDR3 comprises 17 residues. V shed 0 bases and J 8 bases; nucleotides not matched to a gene: 9. In DNA, the CDR3 is TGTGCCAGCTCACCACCGGGACAGGGGAGTGTGGGAGAAAAACTGTTTTTT. Translated: CASSPPGQGSVGEKLFF.

J is TRBJ1-1 and V is TRBV19; 9 bases align to TRBD1. Unmatched junction bases numbered 5, after V lost 0 bases and J lost 3 bases. The CDR3 runs to 16 residues. The germline CDR1 and CDR2 sequences are LNHDA and SQIVND (reference sequence). DNA for the CDR3: TGTGCCAGTAGTATAGAGAGGGACAGGGTCGACACTGAAGCTTTCTTT. It is translated as CASSIERDRVDTEAFF.

The V and J genes are TRBV12-3 or TRBV12-4 and TRBJ1-2; D ambiguous. Trimming shortened V by 6 bases and J by 4 bases, and 6 bases separated the two germline ends. CDR3 length: 11 amino acids. The CDR3 DNA is TGTGCCAGCAGCCCTCTCTATGGCTACACCTTC. It specifies CASSPLYGYTF.

The chain recombines TRBV12-3 or TRBV12-4 with TRBJ1-2; 8 nucleotides match TRBD1. J gave up 6 bases and V 6 bases, and 6 bases lay outside the gene matches. The CDR3 has 13 amino acids. The CDR3 DNA reads as TGTGCCAGCAGACGGACAGGGTCCGATGGCTACACCTTC. Encoded protein: CASRRTGSDGYTF.

The V and J genes are TRBV9 and TRBJ2-5; the match to TRBD2 covers 11 bases. CDR3 length: 17 amino acids. Germline lookup yields CDR1 SGDLS and CDR2 YYNGEE. The V gene end was trimmed by 0 bases and the J gene end by 5 bases; junction bases not matched to a gene: 9. The CDR3 nucleotides are TGTGCCAGCAGCGTAGGGCTAGCGGGGGGCACCTCCGAGACCCAGTACTTC. This translates into CASSVGLAGGTSETQYF.

With respect to this clone: Other DNA sequences in this specimen translate into the identical CDR3. The rearrangement uses TRBV2 and TRBJ1-5, with D hard to call. Germline CDR1 is SNHLY and CDR2 is FYNNEI. Trimming left V 2 bases short and J 7 bases short, with 9 bases between. The length of the CDR3 is 13 residues. CDR3 nucleotide sequence: TGTGCCAGCAGTGAATGGGGAGGGCAGCCCCAGCATTTT. It encodes CASSEWGGQPQHF.

A single count supports this clone. V usage is TRBV27 and J usage is TRBJ2-3, with TRBD2 matching over 12 bases. The V segment lost 5 bases and the J segment 0 bases; nucleotides outside the gene matches: 6. The CDR3 has 17 residues. CDR1 and CDR2 from the germline V gene are MNHEY and SMNVEV (reference sequence). The CDR3: CASSRLAGVQSTDTQYF. The CDR3 coding sequence is TGTGCCAGCAGTCGACTAGCGGGGGTTCAGAGCACAGATACGCAGTATTTT.

The gene calls are TRBV6-5 and TRBJ1-5; D remains ambiguous. Germline-derived CDR1 and CDR2 are MNHEY and SVGAGI. The CDR3 has 15 residues. Trimming took 7 bases from V and 1 from J, leaving 14 bases between them. CDR3 nucleotides: TGTGCCAGCATGAGGAGGGCTAGGAGCAATCAGCCCCAGCATTTT. Protein product: CASMRRARSNQPQHF.

This clone is a singleton in its sample. The rearrangement uses TRBV28 and TRBJ2-5; the match to TRBD1 covers 8 bases. V lost 11 bases to trimming and J lost 0 bases; unmatched junction nucleotides: 5. CDR1 MDHEN and CDR2 SYDVKM come from the germline V gene. The CDR3 length is 13 residues. The CDR3 spells CAGGDRYQETQYF. The CDR3 DNA reads TGTGCCGGCGGGGACAGGTACCAAGAGACCCAGTACTTC.

The V call is TRBV7-6, the J call TRBJ2-3, with 10 bases identical to TRBD2. CDR3 length: 16 amino acids. V lost 4 bases to trimming and J lost 5 bases; unmatched junction nucleotides: 9. Germline values: CDR1 SGHVS, CDR2 FNYEAQ. The CDR3 sequence is CASSSNSGGAGDTQYF. The CDR3 nucleotides are TGTGCCAGCAGCTCGAACAGCGGGGGGGCGGGAGATACGCAGTATTTT.

This chain connects TRBV19 to TRBJ2-5, with 8 bases aligning to TRBD2. From germline, CDR1 is LNHDA and CDR2 SQIVND (reference sequence). V lost 7 bases to trimming and J lost 2 bases; unmatched junction nucleotides: 15. This CDR3 spans 17 amino acids. CDR3 amino acids: CASTPHRASGYQETQYF. The CDR3 region has the DNA TGTGCCAGTACCCCCCACCGGGCTAGCGGGTATCAAGAGACCCAGTACTTC.

The chain recombines TRBV9 with TRBJ2-2; 11 nucleotides line up with TRBD1. Germline V gene sequence: CDR1 SGDLS, CDR2 YYNGEE. V dropped 6 bases and J dropped 6; count of bases not matched to a gene: 10. The CDR3 covers 16 residues. The CDR3, as DNA: TGTGCCAGCACCAACCGGGGACAGGGGGGAGCCGGGGAGCTGTTTTTT. The encoded protein is CASTNRGQGGAGELFF.

The chain employs TRBV19 and TRBJ2-3; TRBD1 aligns across 9 bases. The CDR3 has 14 residues. Trimming cost V 7 bases and J 2 bases; bases outside gene matches: 4. Germline assignment: CDR1 LNHDA and CDR2 SQIVND (reference sequence). The DNA for the CDR3 is TGTGCCAGTACGGACAGGGGATCCACAGATACGCAGTATTTT. Its translation: CASTDRGSTDTQYF. Complete variable domain (other parts from reference TRBV19 and TRBJ2-3): DGGITQSPKYLFRKEGQNVTLSCEQNLNHDAMYWYRQDPGQGLRLIYYSQIVNDFQKGDIAEGYSVSREKKESFPLTVTSAQKNPTAFYLCASTDRGSTDTQYFGPGTRLTVL.

The chain combines TRBV9 with TRBJ2-3, with a possible D match to TRBD2 (7 bases). The germline V gene has CDR1 SGDLS and CDR2 YYNGEE. Deletions cut 6 bases from V and 2 bases from J, with 16 bases between. The CDR3 totals 15 residues. The CDR3 loop reads CASTLHGGPTDTQYF. The CDR3 DNA follows: TGTGCCAGCACCCTTCACGGGGGGCCCACAGATACGCAGTATTTT.

CDR3 sequence reads: CASSRTSGGRYEQYF. For the CDR3, the DNA is TGTGCCAGTAGTAGGACTAGCGGGGGCCGATACGAGCAGTACTTC. V is TRBV19 and J is TRBJ2-7; 13 bases are a match to TRBD2. With 4 bases clipped from V and 4 bases from J, the junction kept 4 bases outside the gene matches. CDR3 length: 15 residues. Germline values: CDR1 LNHDA, CDR2 SQIVND (reference sequence).

The chain carries TRBV6-5 and TRBJ1-2; D uncertain. Trimming shortened V by 10 bases and J by 4 bases, and 19 bases separated the two germline ends. The CDR3 has 14 amino acids. The germline V gene has CDR1 MNHEY and CDR2 SVGAGI. DNA for the CDR3: TGTGCCACCTATCACCTTGCGGGCAGCTATGGCTACACCTTC. Translated, it gives CATYHLAGSYGYTF.

The chain has TRBV24-1 and TRBJ1-2; 10 bases map to TRBD1. The germline gives CDR1 KGHDR, CDR2 SFDVKD. This CDR3 is built from 14 residues. The V gene end was trimmed by 12 bases and the J gene end by 7 bases; junction bases not matched to a gene: 13. The CDR3 reads CACVDRGFLFGYTF. CDR3 bases: TGTGCCTGCGTGGACAGGGGGTTCTTGTTTGGCTACACCTTC.

The genes are TRBV7-9 and TRBJ1-2; D gene unclear. This CDR3 comprises 16 residues. Germline V gene lookup returns CDR1 SEHNR and CDR2 FQNEAQ (reference sequence). V was clipped by 2 bases and J by 5 bases, with 18 bases between them. In DNA form, the CDR3 reads TGTGCCAGCAGCTTAAACAGCGGGGAGCTAGGTTATGGCTACACCTTC. This translates into CASSLNSGELGYGYTF.